These 18 T cell receptor beta chains share one sample of origin, sequenced in a study of shared clonotypes between healthy human individuals. Clones were read by immunoSEQ multiplex PCR, and TCRdb kept only the in-frame ones, dropping some. Here the sample spans 950,000 to 1,100,000 clones, around 78% being singletons. The sequenced sample was memory CD4+ T cells from PBMCs. The subset: CD45RA-negative fraction. These receptors were collected from a man younger than 30 in good health. Some clones in this sample may be carry-over from other donors' samples.

The chain links TRBV12-2 to TRBJ2-7; the D call of TRBD2 is as the table states it, not checked on the DNA. TRBV12-2 is a pseudogene locus. The CDR3 loop spans 16 amino acids. In DNA form, the CDR3 reads TGTGCAAGTCGCTTAGCGTCGGGGATTAGCTCCAACCGGGAGTACTTC. It codes for CASRLASGISSNREYF.

Of note for this clone: The sample contains more than one DNA sequence encoding this CDR3. This chain connects TRBV18 to TRBJ2-1; D unresolved. This CDR3 is built from 11 residues. V was shortened by 3 bases and J by 4 bases, with 1 base between the two germline ends. The germline gives CDR1 KGHSH, CDR2 LQKENI. This chain's CDR3 is CASSPYNEQFF. The CDR3 DNA reads as TGTGCCAGCTCACCTTACAATGAGCAGTTCTTC.

In this sample, this clone turned up many times. The rearrangement joins TRBV6-5 to TRBJ1-2, with a tentative D call TRBD1 (6 bases). This CDR3 comprises 15 residues. CDR1 is MNHEY, CDR2 SVGAGI, per germline. The V gene lost 5 bases and the J gene lost 2 bases, with 15 bases spanning the gap. The DNA of the CDR3 is TGTGCCAGCAGTCGGTACGCCGGGGGCAACTATGGCTACACCTTC. Amino acids: CASSRYAGGNYGYTF.

The genes are TRBV28 and TRBJ1-3, with D unresolved. V was trimmed by 2 bases and J by 0 bases, leaving 5 bases between them. The CDR3 runs to 14 residues. Germline V lookup: CDR1 MDHEN, CDR2 SYDVKM. DNA for the CDR3: TGTGCCAGCAGTTTACAACTCTCTGGAAACACCATATATTTT. Translating it yields CASSLQLSGNTIYF.

The chain recombines TRBV18 with TRBJ1-5, with TRBD1 matching over 7 bases. V gave up 3 bases and J gave up 7 bases; unmatched junction bases: 6. The CDR3 is 14 amino acids. Germline loops: CDR1 KGHSH, CDR2 LQKENI. This CDR3 is CASSPTGKKQPQHF. For the CDR3, the DNA is TGTGCCAGCTCACCGACAGGGAAGAAGCAGCCCCAGCATTTT. Complete variable domain (other parts from reference TRBV18 and TRBJ1-5): NAGVMQNPRHLVRRRGQEARLRCSPMKGHSHVYWYRQLPEEGLKFMVYLQKENIIDESGMPKERFSAEFPKEGPSILRIQQVVRGDSAAYFCASSPTGKKQPQHFGDGTRLSIL.

This clone turned up a few times. The chain links TRBV18 to TRBJ1-3; D is possibly TRBD1 (6 bases). This CDR3 spans 16 amino acids. The ends were cut back, 3 bases at V and 1 base at J, with 13 bases in the middle. Germline V lookup: CDR1 KGHSH, CDR2 LQKENI. DNA of the CDR3: TGTGCCAGCTCACCCGCCCAAACAGGGTCTGGAAACACCATATATTTT. This encodes CASSPAQTGSGNTIYF. Supplemented by reference TRBV18 and TRBJ1-3, the full variable domain reads NAGVMQNPRHLVRRRGQEARLRCSPMKGHSHVYWYRQLPEEGLKFMVYLQKENIIDESGMPKERFSAEFPKEGPSILRIQQVVRGDSAAYFCASSPAQTGSGNTIYFGEGSWLTVV.

The genes are TRBV6-1 and TRBJ2-5; D may be TRBD1 or TRBD2 (5 bases each). V was trimmed by 2 bases and J by 10 bases, leaving 17 bases between them. Germline CDR1 MNHNS, CDR2 SASEGT. The CDR3 is 14 residues long. CDR3 bases: TGTGCCAGCAGTGAAATTGGGGCCGTCGAGGGCCAGTACTTC. It encodes CASSEIGAVEGQYF.

The V gene is TRBV7-9, the J gene TRBJ2-3; the D gene is possibly TRBD2 (7 bases). The CDR3 runs to 17 residues. Germline V gene lookup returns CDR1 SEHNR and CDR2 FQNEAQ (reference sequence). V was shortened by 5 bases and J by 2 bases, with 20 bases between the two germline ends. The CDR3 DNA reads as TGTGCCAGCAGCCCTCGGGGGGCTACCTCCTTCACAGATACGCAGTATTTT. As protein: CASSPRGATSFTDTQYF.

The genes are TRBV29-1 and TRBJ1-1; no definite D call. The V end lost 4 bases, the J end lost 1 base, and 7 bases lay between the germline ends. CDR1 SQVTM and CDR2 ANQGSEA come from the germline V gene. The CDR3 spans 12 residues. CDR3: CSVVKGNTEAFF. CDR3 bases: TGCAGCGTTGTTAAAGGGAACACTGAAGCTTTCTTT.

V is TRBV28 and J is TRBJ2-2; the match to TRBD1 covers 11 bases. Germline V gives CDR1 MDHEN, CDR2 SYDVKM. V lost 6 bases and J lost 5; bases outside the gene matches: 2. The CDR3 runs 14 residues. The CDR3 loop reads CASRGQGATGELFF. CDR3 coding DNA: TGTGCCAGCAGAGGACAGGGGGCAACCGGGGAGCTGTTTTTT. The full variable domain, completed using reference TRBV28 and TRBJ2-2, is DVKVTQSSRYLVKRTGEKVFLECVQDMDHENMFWYRQDPGLGLRLIYFSYDVKMKEKGDIPEGYSVSREKKERFSLILESASTNQTSMYLCASRGQGATGELFFGEGSRLTVL.

The CDR3 protein is CASSRKRGGNTIYF. CDR3 sequence (DNA): TGTGCCAGCAGTAGGAAGAGAGGTGGAAACACCATATATTTT. The chain is built from TRBV28 and TRBJ1-3; D uncertain. Germline lookup yields CDR1 MDHEN and CDR2 SYDVKM. The V gene lost 5 bases and the J gene lost 3 bases, with 11 bases spanning the gap. CDR3 length: 14 amino acids.

With regard to this clone: The identical CDR3 is also encoded by other nucleotide sequences in the sample. For the CDR3, the DNA is TGCAGCGTTGCTGGGCGAGCCTACAATGAGCAGTTCTTC. Translated: CSVAGRAYNEQFF. The rearrangement joins TRBV29-1 to TRBJ2-1, with unresolved D. The germline V gene has CDR1 SQVTM and CDR2 ANQGSEA. The CDR3 runs to 13 residues. V lost 4 bases to trimming and J lost 2 bases, with 9 bases between them.

This clone has more than one count but fewer than ten. V usage is TRBV29-1 and J usage is TRBJ1-4; no firm D call. V lost 0 bases to trimming and J lost 8 bases, with 13 bases between them. The germline gives CDR1 SQVTM, CDR2 ANQGSEA. The CDR3 is made up of 14 amino acids. CDR3 nucleotide sequence: TGCAGCGTTGAAGAGGTACGGGAGAGAGAAAAACTGTTTTTT. It specifies CSVEEVREREKLFF.

The genes are TRBV29-1 and TRBJ1-2; possibly TRBD1 for D (6 bases). V was clipped by 4 bases and J by 8 bases, with 23 bases between them. Per the germline V gene, CDR1 is SQVTM and CDR2 is ANQGSEA. The CDR3 is made up of 15 amino acids. CDR3 coding DNA: TGCAGCGTTGCTTATACCTCGGGATGGGGGCAGGGCTACACCTTC. This encodes CSVAYTSGWGQGYTF.

This clone appeared a single time. The chain joins TRBV5-6 to TRBJ1-2; D might be TRBD1 (6 bases). V was clipped by 4 bases and J by 7 bases, with 17 bases between them. Germline CDR1 reads SGHDT; CDR2 reads YYEEEE. This CDR3 region has 14 residues. The CDR3 DNA reads TGTGCCAGCAGCCCCCCGGGGAGGGGGGGTGGCTACACCTTC. Amino acid sequence: CASSPPGRGGGYTF.

The chain combines TRBV28 with TRBJ1-3; 9 nucleotides align to TRBD1. The germline CDR1 and CDR2 sequences are MDHEN and SYDVKM. After removal of 6 bases from V and 0 bases from J, the junction contained 6 bases not matched to a gene. CDR3 size: 16 residues. The CDR3 DNA follows: TGTGCCAGCAGGGGACAGGGAACCTTCTCTGGAAACACCATATATTTT. This sequence encodes CASRGQGTFSGNTIYF. Filled out from reference TRBV28 and TRBJ1-3, the complete variable domain reads DVKVTQSSRYLVKRTGEKVFLECVQDMDHENMFWYRQDPGLGLRLIYFSYDVKMKEKGDIPEGYSVSREKKERFSLILESASTNQTSMYLCASRGQGTFSGNTIYFGEGSWLTVV.

This clone was seen more than once but under ten times. Other DNA sequences from this sample encode an identical CDR3 as well. In nucleotides, the CDR3 is TGTGCCAGCAGCGTAGGGGGCGACTATGGCTACACCTTC. It encodes CASSVGGDYGYTF. The chain joins TRBV9 to TRBJ1-2, with D possibly TRBD1 on 5 matching bases. This CDR3 has 13 amino acids. From germline, CDR1 is SGDLS and CDR2 YYNGEE. Trimming took 0 bases from V and 3 from J, leaving 6 bases between them.

This rearrangement joins TRBV28 to TRBJ1-4; D possibly corresponds to TRBD1 (6 bases). Germline V gives CDR1 MDHEN, CDR2 SYDVKM. The V gene lost 7 bases and the J gene lost 4 bases, with 10 bases spanning the gap. This CDR3 is built from 13 residues. The CDR3 region has the DNA TGTGCCAGCACCCGGGACAATAATGAAAAACTGTTTTTT. Protein sequence: CASTRDNNEKLFF.